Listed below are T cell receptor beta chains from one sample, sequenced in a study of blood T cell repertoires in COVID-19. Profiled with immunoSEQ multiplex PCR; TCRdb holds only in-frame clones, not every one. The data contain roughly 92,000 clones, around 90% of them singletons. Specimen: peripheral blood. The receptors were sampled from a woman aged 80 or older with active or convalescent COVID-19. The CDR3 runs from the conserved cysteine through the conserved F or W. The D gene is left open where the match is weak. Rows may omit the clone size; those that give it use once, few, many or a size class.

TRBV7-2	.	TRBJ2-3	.	CASSPQRTSTDTQYF	TGTGCCAGCAGCCCACAGAGAACTAGCACAGATACGCAGTATTTT
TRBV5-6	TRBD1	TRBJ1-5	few	CASSSTGTGTHQPQHF	TGTGCCAGCAGCTCTACCGGGACAGGGACTCATCAGCCCCAGCATTTT
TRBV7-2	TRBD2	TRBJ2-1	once	CASSLAGGSLYNEQFF	TGTGCCAGCAGCTTAGCTGGCGGGAGTTTGTACAATGAGCAGTTCTTC
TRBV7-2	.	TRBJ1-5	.	CASSFGEPYQPQHF	TGTGCCAGCAGCTTCGGGGAACCTTATCAGCCCCAGCATTTT
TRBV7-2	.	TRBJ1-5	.	CASSSQSRAEQPQHF	TGTGCCAGCAGCTCACAAAGCAGGGCCGAGCAGCCCCAGCATTTT
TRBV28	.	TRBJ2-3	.	CASTSGGADTQYF	TGTGCCAGTACCAGCGGAGGGGCGGATACGCAGTATTTT
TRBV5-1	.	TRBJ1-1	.	CASSLAGVPEAFF	TGCGCCAGCAGCTTGGCCGGGGTGCCTGAAGCTTTCTTT
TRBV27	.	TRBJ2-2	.	CASSFSTGELFF	TGTGCCAGCAGTTTCTCCACCGGGGAGCTGTTTTTT
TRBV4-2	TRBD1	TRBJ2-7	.	CASSQFSGQGIGSEQYF	TGTGCCAGCAGCCAATTTTCCGGACAGGGGATTGGGTCCGAGCAGTACTTC
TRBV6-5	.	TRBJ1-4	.	CASSSGQLNEKLFF	TGTGCCAGCAGCTCAGGACAGCTTAATGAAAAACTGTTTTTT
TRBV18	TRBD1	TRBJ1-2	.	CASSPPGGGYGYTF	TGTGCCAGCTCACCGCCAGGGGGTGGCTATGGCTACACCTTC
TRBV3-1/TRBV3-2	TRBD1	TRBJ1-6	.	CASSQEGFAAGGYNSPLHF	TGTGCCAGCAGCCAAGAGGGGTTCGCCGCAGGGGGGTATAATTCACCCCTCCACTTT
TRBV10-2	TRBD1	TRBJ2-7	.	CASSDPRGGAWQYF	TGCGCCAGCAGTGACCCCCGAGGGGGCGCATGGCAGTACTTC
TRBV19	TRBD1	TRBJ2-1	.	CASRRGQGAKFF	TGTGCCAGTAGACGCGGACAGGGGGCTAAGTTCTTC
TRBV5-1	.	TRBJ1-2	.	CASSERGTDYGYTF	TGCGCCAGCAGCGAGCGGGGGACCGACTATGGCTACACCTTC
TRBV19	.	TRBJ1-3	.	CASSMRTGSSGNTIYF	TGTGCCAGTAGTATGAGGACCGGGAGCTCTGGAAACACCATATATTTT
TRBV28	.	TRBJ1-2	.	CAILANYGYTF	TGTGCCATCTTAGCTAACTATGGCTACACCTTC
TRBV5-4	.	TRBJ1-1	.	CASSPDPPGQAFF	TGTGCCAGCAGTCCAGACCCGCCTGGACAGGCTTTCTTT
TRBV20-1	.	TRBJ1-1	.	CSASPPPAEAFF	TGCAGTGCTAGTCCCCCTCCCGCTGAAGCTTTCTTT
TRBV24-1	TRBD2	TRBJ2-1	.	CATSDWTSGRVDEQFF	TGTGCCACCAGTGATTGGACTAGCGGGAGGGTAGATGAGCAGTTCTTC
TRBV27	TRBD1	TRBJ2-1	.	CASSSSPTGKAYNEQFF	TGTGCCAGCAGTTCCTCACCGACAGGGAAGGCCTACAATGAGCAGTTCTTC
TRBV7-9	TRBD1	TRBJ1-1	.	CASNQGARTEAFF	TGTGCCAGCAATCAGGGGGCGCGCACTGAAGCTTTCTTT
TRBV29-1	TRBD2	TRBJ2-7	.	CSVARLAGSYEQYF	TGCAGCGTAGCGAGATTAGCGGGATCCTACGAGCAGTACTTC
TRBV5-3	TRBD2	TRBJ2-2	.	CARSPIAGEDTGELFF	TGTGCCAGAAGCCCCATAGCGGGAGAGGACACCGGGGAGCTGTTTTTT
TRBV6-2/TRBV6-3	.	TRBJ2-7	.	CASSYDSGSYEQYF	TGTGCCAGCAGTTACGATAGCGGATCCTACGAGCAGTACTTC
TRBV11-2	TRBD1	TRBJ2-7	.	CASSTSGTGSYEQYF	TGTGCCAGCAGCACCTCCGGGACAGGATCCTACGAGCAGTACTTC
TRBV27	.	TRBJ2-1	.	CASSLRRTEGQTPEQFF	TGTGCCAGCAGTTTACGAAGGACCGAGGGCCAAACTCCTGAGCAGTTCTTC
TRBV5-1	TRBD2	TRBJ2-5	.	CASSLAGTSGETQYF	TGCGCCAGCAGCTTGGCAGGGACTAGCGGAGAGACCCAGTACTTC
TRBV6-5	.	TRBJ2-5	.	CASSLQGRGETQYF	TGTGCCAGCAGTTTACAGGGTAGGGGAGAGACCCAGTACTTC
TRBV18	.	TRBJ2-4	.	CASSPKEGIQYF	TGTGCCAGCTCACCAAAGGAGGGCATTCAGTACTTC
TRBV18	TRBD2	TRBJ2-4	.	CASSASHWTSGRAENIQYF	TGTGCCAGCTCTGCCTCCCACTGGACTAGCGGGAGGGCCGAAAACATTCAGTACTTC
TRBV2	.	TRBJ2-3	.	CASDLERTDTQYF	TGTGCCAGTGATCTAGAACGGACAGATACGCAGTATTTT
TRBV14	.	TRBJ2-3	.	CASSSPSRSTDTQYF	TGTGCCAGCAGCTCCCCCAGCAGGAGCACAGATACGCAGTATTTT
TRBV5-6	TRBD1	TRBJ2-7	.	CASISTGNDEQYF	TGTGCCAGCATATCGACAGGGAACGACGAGCAGTACTTC
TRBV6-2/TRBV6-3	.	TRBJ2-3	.	CASSYGRRSPDTQYF	TGTGCCAGCAGTTACGGCCGTAGGAGCCCAGATACGCAGTATTTT
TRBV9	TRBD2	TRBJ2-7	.	CASSAPTSGSSIEGYEQYF	TGTGCCAGCAGCGCCCCTACTAGCGGGAGTTCGATTGAGGGCTACGAGCAGTACTTC
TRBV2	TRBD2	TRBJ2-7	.	CASRAGTSSYEQYF	TGTGCCAGCAGGGCCGGGACTAGCTCCTACGAGCAGTACTTC
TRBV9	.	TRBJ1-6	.	CASSGEQTRSPLHF	TGTGCCAGCAGCGGGGAGCAAACCCGTTCACCCCTCCACTTT
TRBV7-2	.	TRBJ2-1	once	CASNRDPAYNEQFF	TGTGCCAGTAACAGGGACCCTGCCTACAATGAGCAGTTCTTC
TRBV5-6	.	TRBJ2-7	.	CASSLEQGEQYF	TGTGCCAGCAGCTTGGAACAGGGCGAGCAGTACTTC
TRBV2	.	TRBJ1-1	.	CASSADTLQAFF	TGTGCCAGCAGTGCGGACACTCTCCAAGCTTTCTTT
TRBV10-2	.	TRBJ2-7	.	CASRFLGGEQYF	TGCGCCAGCAGATTCTTGGGAGGTGAGCAGTACTTC
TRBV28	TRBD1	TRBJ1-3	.	CASSLTGGGGNTIYF	TGTGCCAGCAGTCTCACAGGGGGCGGAGGAAACACCATATATTTT
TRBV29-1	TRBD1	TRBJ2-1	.	CSVEAGQASSYNEQFF	TGCAGCGTTGAAGCGGGACAGGCGAGCTCCTACAATGAGCAGTTCTTC
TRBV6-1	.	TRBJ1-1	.	CASSAPEGGLWAEAFF	TGTGCCAGCAGTGCTCCAGAGGGGGGGTTGTGGGCTGAAGCTTTCTTT
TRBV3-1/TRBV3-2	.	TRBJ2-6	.	CASSRDRLSGANVLTF	TGTGCCAGCAGCCGAGACAGGCTCTCTGGGGCCAACGTCCTGACTTTC
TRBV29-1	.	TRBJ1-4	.	CSVGGYRDHEKLFF	TGCAGCGTTGGTGGTTACAGGGACCATGAAAAACTGTTTTTT
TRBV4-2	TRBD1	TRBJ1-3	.	CASSQGQADDGLSGNTIYF	TGTGCCAGCAGCCAGGGACAGGCGGACGACGGCCTCTCTGGAAACACCATATATTTT
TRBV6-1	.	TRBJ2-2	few	CASSEALGNTGELFF	TGTGCCAGCAGTGAAGCCCTCGGGAACACCGGGGAGCTGTTTTTT
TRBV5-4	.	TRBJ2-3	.	CASSVAGMSTDTQYF	TGTGCCAGCAGCGTGGCAGGTATGAGCACAGATACGCAGTATTTT
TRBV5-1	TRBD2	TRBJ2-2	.	CASSLDLAGTGELFF	TGCGCCAGCAGCTTAGATCTAGCGGGAACCGGGGAGCTGTTTTTT
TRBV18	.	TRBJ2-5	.	CASSTIARETQYF	TGTGCCAGCTCAACGATAGCACGGGAGACCCAGTACTTC
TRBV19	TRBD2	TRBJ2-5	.	CATAAASGRARETQYF	TGTGCCACCGCCGCCGCAAGCGGGAGGGCCAGAGAGACCCAGTACTTC
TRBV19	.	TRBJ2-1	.	CASTSSRGPTYNEQFF	TGTGCCAGTACCTCATCCCGCGGTCCGACCTACAATGAGCAGTTCTTC
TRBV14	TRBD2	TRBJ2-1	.	CASSRDGTSGRNEQFF	TGTGCCAGCAGCCGAGACGGGACTAGCGGGAGGAATGAGCAGTTCTTC
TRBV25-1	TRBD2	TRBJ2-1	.	CASSRGLATRYNEQFF	TGTGCCAGCAGCCGAGGACTAGCTACTCGCTACAATGAGCAGTTCTTC
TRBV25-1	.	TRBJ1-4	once	CASSLGGASEKLFF	TGTGCCAGCTCCTTGGGGGGGGCGAGTGAAAAACTGTTTTTT